Following are 14 T cell receptor beta chains from one sample sequenced in a study of blood T cell repertoires in COVID-19. TCRdb keeps only in-frame clones here, not all; method: immunoSEQ multiplex PCR. The sample has 60,000 to 90,000 clones; about 85% are singletons. Sequencing was carried out using peripheral blood. Receptors originate from a man aged 55 to 70 with COVID-19, enrolled during active disease.

This clone was recorded only once. The chain combines TRBV2 with TRBJ1-1, with 9 bases identical to TRBD1. The germline CDR1 and CDR2 sequences are SNHLY and FYNNEI. This CDR3 region has 18 residues. Losses at the gene ends were 4 bases for V and 0 bases for J; bases not matched to a gene: 12. CDR3 DNA: TGTGCCAGCAGTGGTGTGGGACAGGGAGCCCTAATGAACACTGAAGCTTTCTTT. This codes for CASSGVGQGALMNTEAFF.

The genes are TRBV6-6 and TRBJ2-5; maybe TRBD2 (6 bases). V was shortened by 6 bases and J by 1 base, with 12 bases between the two germline ends. The germline V gene has CDR1 MNHNY and CDR2 SVGAGI (reference sequence). The CDR3 runs 14 residues. The CDR3 DNA reads TGTGCCAGCAGGTCAGCGGGCGCCCAAGAGACCCAGTACTTC. This translates into CASRSAGAQETQYF.

This clone was recorded only once. The chain links TRBV6-5 to TRBJ1-5, with D perhaps matching TRBD1 (6 bases). The CDR3 is 14 residues long. V gave up 4 bases and J gave up 4 bases, with 11 bases separating them. CDR1 MNHEY and CDR2 SVGAGI come from the germline V gene. DNA for the CDR3: TGTGCCAGCAGTTCCCGGGGGGCGAATCAGCCCCAGCATTTT. Translating it yields CASSSRGANQPQHF.

The chain couples TRBV28 to TRBJ2-3, with 10 positions matching TRBD2. This CDR3 comprises 15 residues. The V and J ends lost 6 bases and 7 bases, in that order; junction bases with no gene match: 10. CDR1 is MDHEN, CDR2 SYDVKM, per germline. The DNA of the CDR3 is TGTGCCAGCAGGGGGTGGCGGACTAGCGGAAATACGCAGTATTTT. Protein product: CASRGWRTSGNTQYF.

CDR3 DNA: TGTGCCAGCAGTGATCCGTGGAGTAATGAGCAGTTCTTC. It specifies CASSDPWSNEQFF. The V and J genes are TRBV25-1 and TRBJ2-1, with D uncertain. There are 13 residues in the CDR3. V was trimmed by 3 bases and J by 7 bases, leaving 10 bases between them. The germline V gene has CDR1 MGHDK and CDR2 SYGVNS.

V and J are TRBV6-5 and TRBJ2-7; 8 bases are shared with TRBD1. Germline CDR1 MNHEY, CDR2 SVGAGI. The CDR3 sequence is 15 residues long. Trimming took 0 bases from V and 2 from J; bases not matched to a gene: 3. The CDR3 sequence: CASSYSLQGAYEQYF. In DNA form, the CDR3 reads TGTGCCAGCAGTTACTCCTTACAGGGGGCCTACGAGCAGTACTTC.

The chain joins TRBV9 to TRBJ1-2; TRBD1 agrees at 7 bases. The CDR3 has 15 residues. CDR1 SGDLS and CDR2 YYNGEE come from the germline V gene. Trimming at V came to 5 bases and at J to 2 bases, leaving 9 bases not matched to a gene. CDR3 region: CASSPTGALNYGYTF. The CDR3, as DNA: TGTGCCAGCAGTCCTACAGGGGCTTTGAACTATGGCTACACCTTC.

The rearrangement joins TRBV9 to TRBJ1-3; D might be TRBD1 (5 bases). Germline CDR1 is SGDLS and CDR2 is YYNGEE. The CDR3 length is 15 residues. V was trimmed by 0 bases and J by 2 bases, leaving 9 bases between them. CDR3 sequence (DNA): TGTGCCAGCAGCGTAGACGCAGGGACTGGAAACACCATATATTTT. Its protein is CASSVDAGTGNTIYF.

This clone was found once. One end of the junction fails to match germline, which may point to a read error. This chain links TRBV2 with TRBJ2-3, with D hard to call. Germline assignment: CDR1 SNHLY and CDR2 FYNNEI. The CDR3 spans 11 residues. The CDR3 nucleotides read TGTGCCAGCAGGTCCACAGATGCGCAGTATTTT. Protein product: CASRSTDAQYF.

The chain recombines TRBV9 with TRBJ1-2; 7 nucleotides match TRBD1. This CDR3 contains 15 residues. Trimming took 4 bases from V and 8 from J; bases not matched to a gene: 14. Germline lookup yields CDR1 SGDLS and CDR2 YYNGEE. The CDR3 nucleotides read TGTGCCAGCAGCAAGAGTAGTAGTCAGGGGGAAGGCTACACCTTC. It specifies CASSKSSSQGEGYTF.

This clone was observed a few times. V is TRBV24-1 and J is TRBJ2-3; 9 bases match TRBD2. The germline V gene encodes CDR1 KGHDR and CDR2 SFDVKD. With 3 bases clipped from V and 4 bases from J, the junction kept 7 bases outside the gene matches. The CDR3 is 16 amino acids. In DNA form, the CDR3 reads TGTGCCACCAGTGATCGGAGCGGGAGGAGGCCAGATACGCAGTATTTT. It codes for CATSDRSGRRPDTQYF.

The V gene is TRBV5-1, the J gene TRBJ2-2; unclear D gene. CDR1 and CDR2 (germline): SGHRS, YFSETQ. The CDR3 runs to 15 residues. The ends were cut back, 0 bases at V and 1 base at J, with 7 bases in the middle. The CDR3 bases are TGCGCCAGCAGCTTGGTTTCCCTGAACACCGGGGAGCTGTTTTTT. Translation gives CASSLVSLNTGELFF.

CDR3: CASSLPATGGTYGYTF. The CDR3 DNA is TGTGCCAGCAGCTTACCGGCGACAGGGGGTACCTATGGCTACACCTTC. The V call is TRBV7-9, the J call TRBJ1-2, with 9 bases fitting TRBD1. The ends lost 2 bases at V and 4 bases at J; junction bases unmatched: 8. CDR3 length equals 16 residues. Germline V gives CDR1 SEHNR, CDR2 FQNEAQ (reference sequence).

V usage is TRBV11-2 and J usage is TRBJ2-5; 8 nucleotides match TRBD2. Germline CDR1 reads SGHAT; CDR2 reads FQNNGV. The junction had 8 bases not matched to a gene; V was cut back by 5 bases and J by 6 bases. There are 14 residues in the CDR3. CDR3 nucleotide sequence: TGTGCCAGCAGCCCCAGCGGGGGTCTCCAGACCCAGTACTTC. Its translation is CASSPSGGLQTQYF.